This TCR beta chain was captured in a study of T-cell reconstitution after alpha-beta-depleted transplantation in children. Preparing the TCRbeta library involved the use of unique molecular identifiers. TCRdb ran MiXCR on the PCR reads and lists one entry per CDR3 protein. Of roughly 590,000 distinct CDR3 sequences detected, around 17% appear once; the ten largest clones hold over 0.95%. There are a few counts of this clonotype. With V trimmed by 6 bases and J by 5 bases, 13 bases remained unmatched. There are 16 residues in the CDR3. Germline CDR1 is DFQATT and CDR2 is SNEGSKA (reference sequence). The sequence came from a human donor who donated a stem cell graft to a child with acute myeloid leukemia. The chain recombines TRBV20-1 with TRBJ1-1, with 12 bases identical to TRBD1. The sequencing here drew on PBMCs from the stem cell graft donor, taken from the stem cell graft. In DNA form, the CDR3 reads TGCAGTGCGGACATAACGGGACAGGGGGCGGGGACTGAAGCTTTCTTT. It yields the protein CSADITGQGAGTEAFF.